This is a list of T cell receptor beta chains from one sample in a study of T cells after yellow fever vaccination. TCRdb itself ran the 5' RACE reads through MiXCR, one entry per CDR3 protein. The sample includes roughly 96,000 distinct CDR3 sequences, about 8.8% seen only once; the top ten take approximately 15%. The sequences come from CD8+ T cells not binding an NS4B(214-222) dextramer, sorted from PBMCs, collected less than 18 days after the first yellow fever vaccination. These TCRs come from a young man who received the YFV17D yellow fever vaccine. CDR3s leave out the opening cysteine and the closing phenylalanine or tryptophan. The order of the fields is V gene, CDR3 length, J gene, CDR3 protein.

TRBV11-2	11	TRBJ1-2	ASSYNRDYGYT
TRBV7-2	13	TRBJ2-1	ASSSSGGAGNEQF
TRBV7-9	14	TRBJ1-5	ASSSVTGGNNQPQH
TRBV11-2	15	TRBJ2-5	ASSLEAASGGSETQY
TRBV19	13	TRBJ1-2	ASSGTGRVKYGYT
TRBV4-2	12	TRBJ1-1	ASSQRTEAPEAF
TRBV29-1	12	TRBJ1-2	SVPREGGSYGYT
TRBV19	12	TRBJ2-1	ASHGQSSYNEQF
TRBV5-1	14	TRBJ2-1	ASSLAPAGAYNEQF
TRBV5-1	14	TRBJ2-3	ASRSSRDRNTDTQY
TRBV7-2	12	TRBJ1-4	ASTIVLGDEKLF
TRBV6-5	13	TRBJ1-2	ASSYSGPTGSGYT
TRBV7-9	10	TRBJ1-5	ASSLDDQPQH
TRBV7-6	12	TRBJ2-7	ASSPSRSSYEQY
TRBV5-1	13	TRBJ1-1	ASSDTPGRGTEAF
TRBV5-5	14	TRBJ2-3	ASSLVTSPSTDTQY
TRBV29-1	11	TRBJ1-1	SVLGLGDTEAF
TRBV5-1	11	TRBJ2-1	ASAVSGSNEQF
TRBV7-2	12	TRBJ2-7	ASSYGLAAYEQY
TRBV12-3/TRBV12-4	15	TRBJ1-2	ASSLAVRTGGNYGYT
TRBV4-1	11	TRBJ2-2	ASSHLSGGELF
TRBV4-1	13	TRBJ1-4	ASSQAGLTNEKLF
TRBV4-1	13	TRBJ1-5	ASSQRGQVKQPQH
TRBV12-3/TRBV12-4	12	TRBJ2-5	ASSLAEVQETQY
TRBV7-9	12	TRBJ2-7	ASSPSGRNYEQY
TRBV6-5	9	TRBJ1-2	ASSYRGGYT
TRBV9	11	TRBJ1-6	ASSERDNSPLH
TRBV9	13	TRBJ1-4	ASSVVPDGREKLF
TRBV5-5	13	TRBJ2-5	ASRYGLASAETQY
TRBV6-2/TRBV6-3	11	TRBJ2-1	ASSYANDNEQF
TRBV5-4	12	TRBJ1-1	ASSLGGSLTEAF
TRBV6-5	12	TRBJ1-2	ASSTGQGTDGYT
TRBV9	17	TRBJ2-5	ASSVVRGLAGVGQETQY
TRBV7-9	13	TRBJ1-2	ASSLGWNPNYGYT
TRBV7-6	14	TRBJ2-3	ASSSRPPGGADTQY
TRBV10-3	11	TRBJ2-3	AISAQQGDTQY
TRBV6-5	12	TRBJ2-1	ASSFLAWGHEQF
TRBV4-3	13	TRBJ2-5	ASSPGYPGQETQY
TRBV9	12	TRBJ2-3	ASSMRGGTDTQY
TRBV7-9	12	TRBJ1-4	ASSPGQGNEKLF
TRBV7-9	13	TRBJ2-2	ASSPQGYRTGELF
TRBV29-1	10	TRBJ2-3	SVATRLDTQY
TRBV4-1	13	TRBJ1-5	ASRPGDSGYQPQH
TRBV6-5	13	TRBJ1-6	ASSYSRDSNSPLH
TRBV5-6	14	TRBJ2-3	ASRPGTSGEVDTQY
TRBV4-1	11	TRBJ2-7	ASSQAVSYEQY
TRBV18	12	TRBJ2-5	ASSRPGSGETQY
TRBV7-2	12	TRBJ2-3	ASSPWTGADTQY
TRBV20-1	12	TRBJ2-1	SAPSRGVGDEQF
TRBV12-3/TRBV12-4	13	TRBJ1-2	ASSYWGTDMYGYT
TRBV27	13	TRBJ1-4	ASSAIKKTNEKLF
TRBV24-1	12	TRBJ2-2	ATSESTGSGELF
TRBV5-5	12	TRBJ2-3	ASSSGRGPDTQY